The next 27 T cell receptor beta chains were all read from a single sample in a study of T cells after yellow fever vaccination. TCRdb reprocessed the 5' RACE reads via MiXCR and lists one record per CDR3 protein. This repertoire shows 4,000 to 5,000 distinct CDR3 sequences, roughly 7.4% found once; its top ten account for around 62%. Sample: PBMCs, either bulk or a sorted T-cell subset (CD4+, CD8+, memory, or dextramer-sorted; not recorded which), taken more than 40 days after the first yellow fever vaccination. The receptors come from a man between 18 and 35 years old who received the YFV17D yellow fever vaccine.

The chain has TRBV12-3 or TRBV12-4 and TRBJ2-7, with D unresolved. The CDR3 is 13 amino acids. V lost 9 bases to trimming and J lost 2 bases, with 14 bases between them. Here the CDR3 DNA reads TGTGCCAGGAGCATTTGGACGCCCTACGAGCAGTACTTC. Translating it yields CARSIWTPYEQYF.

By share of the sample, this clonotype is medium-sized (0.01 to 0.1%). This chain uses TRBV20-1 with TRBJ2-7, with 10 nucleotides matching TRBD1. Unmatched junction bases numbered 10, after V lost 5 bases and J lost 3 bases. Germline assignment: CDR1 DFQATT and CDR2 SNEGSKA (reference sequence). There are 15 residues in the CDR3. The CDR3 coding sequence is TGCAGTGCTTCAGACCGGGACAGGGGAAACTACGAGCAGTACGTC. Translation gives CSASDRDRGNYEQYV.

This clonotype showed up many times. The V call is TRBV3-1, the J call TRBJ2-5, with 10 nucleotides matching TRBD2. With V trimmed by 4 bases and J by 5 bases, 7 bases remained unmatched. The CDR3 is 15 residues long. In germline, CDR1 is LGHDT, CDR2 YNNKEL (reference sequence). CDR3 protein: CASSPGLAVDETQYF. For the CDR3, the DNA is TGTGCCAGCAGCCCCGGACTAGCGGTGGATGAGACCCAGTACTTC.

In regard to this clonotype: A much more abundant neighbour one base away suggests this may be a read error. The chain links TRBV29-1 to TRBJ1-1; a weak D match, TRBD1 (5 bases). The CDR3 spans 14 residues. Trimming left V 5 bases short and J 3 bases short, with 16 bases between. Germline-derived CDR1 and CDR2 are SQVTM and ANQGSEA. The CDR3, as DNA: TGCAGCGTTTGGAGGGGATGTAGGGACACTGAAGCTTTCTTT. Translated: CSVWRGCRDTEAFF.

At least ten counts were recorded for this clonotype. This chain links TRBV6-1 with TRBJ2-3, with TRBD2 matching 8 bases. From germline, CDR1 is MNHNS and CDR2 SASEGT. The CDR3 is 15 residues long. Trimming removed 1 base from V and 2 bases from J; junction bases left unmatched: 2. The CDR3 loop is CASSEGTSHTDTQYF. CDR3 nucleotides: TGTGCCAGCAGTGAAGGGACTAGCCACACAGATACGCAGTATTTT.

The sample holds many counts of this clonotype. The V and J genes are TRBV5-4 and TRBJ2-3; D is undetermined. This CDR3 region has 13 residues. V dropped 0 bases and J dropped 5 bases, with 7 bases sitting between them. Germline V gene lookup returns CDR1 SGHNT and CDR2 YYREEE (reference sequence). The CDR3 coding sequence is TGTGCCAGCAGCTTGGCACTTGGAGATACGCAGTATTTT. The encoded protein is CASSLALGDTQYF. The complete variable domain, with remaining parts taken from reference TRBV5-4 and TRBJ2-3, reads ETGVTQSPTHLIKTRGQQVTLRCSSQSGHNTVSWYQQALGQGPQFIFQYYREEENGRGNFPPRFSGLQFPNYSSELNVNALELDDSALYLCASSLALGDTQYFGPGTRLTVL.

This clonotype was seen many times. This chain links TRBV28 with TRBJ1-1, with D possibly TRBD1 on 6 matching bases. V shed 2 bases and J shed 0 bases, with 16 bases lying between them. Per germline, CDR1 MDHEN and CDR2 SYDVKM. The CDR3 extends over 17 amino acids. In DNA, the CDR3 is TGTGCCAGCAGTTTAGTCGGACAGAGCCGTATGAACACTGAAGCTTTCTTT. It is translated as CASSLVGQSRMNTEAFF.

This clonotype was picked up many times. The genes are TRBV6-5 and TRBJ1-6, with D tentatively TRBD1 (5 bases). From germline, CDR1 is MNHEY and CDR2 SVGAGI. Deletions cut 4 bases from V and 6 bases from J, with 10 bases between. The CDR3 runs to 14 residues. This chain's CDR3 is CASSWQGFNSPLHF. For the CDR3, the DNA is TGTGCCAGCAGTTGGCAGGGTTTTAATTCACCCCTCCACTTT.

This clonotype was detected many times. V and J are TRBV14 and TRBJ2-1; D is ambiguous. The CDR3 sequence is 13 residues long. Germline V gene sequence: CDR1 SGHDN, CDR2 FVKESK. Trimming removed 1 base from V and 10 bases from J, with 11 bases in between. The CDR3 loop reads CASSQVNDVEQFF. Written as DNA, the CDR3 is TGTGCCAGCAGCCAAGTCAACGACGTAGAGCAGTTCTTC.

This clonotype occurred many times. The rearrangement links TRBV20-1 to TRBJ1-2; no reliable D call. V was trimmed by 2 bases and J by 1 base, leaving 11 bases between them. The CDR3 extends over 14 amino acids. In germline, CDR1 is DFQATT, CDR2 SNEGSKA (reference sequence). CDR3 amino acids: CSARKEAFNYGYTF. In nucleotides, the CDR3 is TGCAGTGCTAGAAAGGAGGCATTTAACTATGGCTACACCTTC.

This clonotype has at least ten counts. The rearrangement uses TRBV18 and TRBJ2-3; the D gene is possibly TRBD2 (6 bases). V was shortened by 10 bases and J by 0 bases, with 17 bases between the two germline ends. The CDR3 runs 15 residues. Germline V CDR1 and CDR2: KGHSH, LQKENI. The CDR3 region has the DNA TGTGCCACCCTCGACGCGGGGAAGAGCACAGATACGCAGTATTTT. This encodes CATLDAGKSTDTQYF.

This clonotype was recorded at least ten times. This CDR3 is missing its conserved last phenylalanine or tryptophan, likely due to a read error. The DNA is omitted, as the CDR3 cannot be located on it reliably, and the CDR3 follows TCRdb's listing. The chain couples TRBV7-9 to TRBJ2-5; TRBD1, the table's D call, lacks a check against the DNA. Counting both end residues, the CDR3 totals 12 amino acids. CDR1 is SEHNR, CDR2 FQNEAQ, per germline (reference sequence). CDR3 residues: CASSSALDVPSC.

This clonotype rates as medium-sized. This CDR3 is CASSYPNQPQHF. CDR3 coding DNA: TGTGCCAGCAGTTATCCCAATCAGCCCCAGCATTTT. V usage is TRBV12-3 or TRBV12-4 and J usage is TRBJ1-5, with D unresolved. V dropped 4 bases and J dropped 3 bases, with 4 bases sitting between them. The CDR3 contains 12 residues.

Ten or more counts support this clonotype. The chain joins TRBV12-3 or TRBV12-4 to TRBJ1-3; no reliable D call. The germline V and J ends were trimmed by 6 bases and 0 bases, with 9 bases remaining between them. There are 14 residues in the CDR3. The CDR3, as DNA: TGTGCCAGCAGCAGGAGGTCCTCTGGAAACACCATATATTTT. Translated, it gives CASSRRSSGNTIYF.

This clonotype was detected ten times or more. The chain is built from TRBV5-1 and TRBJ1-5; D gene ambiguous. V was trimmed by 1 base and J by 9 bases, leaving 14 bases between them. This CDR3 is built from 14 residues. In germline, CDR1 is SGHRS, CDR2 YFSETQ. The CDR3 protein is CASSLNAQGGPQHF. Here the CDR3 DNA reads TGCGCCAGCAGCTTGAACGCACAAGGTGGGCCCCAGCATTTT.

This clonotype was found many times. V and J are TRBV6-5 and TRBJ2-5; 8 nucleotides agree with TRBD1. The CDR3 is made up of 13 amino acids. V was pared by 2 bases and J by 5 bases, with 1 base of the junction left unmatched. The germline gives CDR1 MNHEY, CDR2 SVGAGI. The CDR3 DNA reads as TGTGCCAGCAGTTACGACAGGGGTGAGACCCAGTACTTC. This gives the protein CASSYDRGETQYF.

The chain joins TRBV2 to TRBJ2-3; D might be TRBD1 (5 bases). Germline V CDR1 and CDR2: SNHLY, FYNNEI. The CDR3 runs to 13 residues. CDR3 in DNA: TGTACCTGCAGTTTAGGGGGCACAGATACGCAGTATTTT. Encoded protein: CTCSLGGTDTQYF.

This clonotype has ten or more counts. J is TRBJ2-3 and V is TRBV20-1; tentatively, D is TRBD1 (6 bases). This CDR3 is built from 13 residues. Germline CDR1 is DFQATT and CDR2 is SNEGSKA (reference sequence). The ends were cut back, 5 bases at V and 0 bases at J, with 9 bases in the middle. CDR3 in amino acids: CSAGTGSTDTQYF. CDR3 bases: TGCAGTGCTGGTACAGGGAGCACAGATACGCAGTATTTT.

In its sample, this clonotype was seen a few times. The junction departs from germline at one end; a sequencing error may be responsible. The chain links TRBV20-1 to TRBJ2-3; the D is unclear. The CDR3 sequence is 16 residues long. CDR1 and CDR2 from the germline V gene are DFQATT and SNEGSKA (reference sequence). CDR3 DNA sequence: TGCTGTGCTACCAGTCCTGGGAAGCAGAGCACAGATACGCAGTATTTT. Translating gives CCATSPGKQSTDTQYF.

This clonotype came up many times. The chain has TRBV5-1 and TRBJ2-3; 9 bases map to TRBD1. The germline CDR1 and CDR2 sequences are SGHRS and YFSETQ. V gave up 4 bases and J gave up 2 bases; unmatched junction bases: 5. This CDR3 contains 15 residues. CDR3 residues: CASSQYRGLTDTQYF. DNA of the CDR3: TGCGCCAGCAGCCAGTACAGGGGGCTCACAGATACGCAGTATTTT.

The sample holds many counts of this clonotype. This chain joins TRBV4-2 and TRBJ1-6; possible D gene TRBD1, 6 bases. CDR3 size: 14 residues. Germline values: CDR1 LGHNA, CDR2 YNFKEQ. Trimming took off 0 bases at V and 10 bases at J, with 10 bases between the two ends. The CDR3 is CASSQDSGGSPLHF. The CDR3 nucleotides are TGTGCCAGCAGCCAAGACAGCGGGGGCTCACCCCTCCACTTT.

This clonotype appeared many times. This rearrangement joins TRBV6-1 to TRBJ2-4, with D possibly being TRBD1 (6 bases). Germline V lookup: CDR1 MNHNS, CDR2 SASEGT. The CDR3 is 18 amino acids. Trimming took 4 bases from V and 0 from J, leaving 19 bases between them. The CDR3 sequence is CASSVGAGDDLAKNIQYF. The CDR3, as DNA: TGTGCCAGCAGTGTCGGGGCAGGGGACGACCTAGCCAAAAACATTCAGTACTTC.

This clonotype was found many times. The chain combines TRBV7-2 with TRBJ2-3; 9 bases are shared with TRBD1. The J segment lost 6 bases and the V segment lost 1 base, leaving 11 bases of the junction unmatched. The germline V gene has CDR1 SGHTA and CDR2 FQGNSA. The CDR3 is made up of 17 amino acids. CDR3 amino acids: CASSLGGQGYIWDTQYF. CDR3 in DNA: TGTGCCAGCAGCTTAGGGGGACAGGGATACATTTGGGATACGCAGTATTTT.

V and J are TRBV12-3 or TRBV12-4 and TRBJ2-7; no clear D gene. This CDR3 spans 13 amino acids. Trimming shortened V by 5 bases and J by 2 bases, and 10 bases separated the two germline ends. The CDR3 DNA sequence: TGTGCCAGCAGTATAAGGACGCCCTACGAGCAGTACTTC. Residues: CASSIRTPYEQYF.

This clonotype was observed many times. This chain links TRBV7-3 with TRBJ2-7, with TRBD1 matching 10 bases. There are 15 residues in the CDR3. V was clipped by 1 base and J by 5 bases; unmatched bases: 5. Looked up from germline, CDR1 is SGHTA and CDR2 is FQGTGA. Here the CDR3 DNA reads TGTGCCAGCAGCTTAAGTTCTGGGACAGGGGACGAGCAGTACTTC. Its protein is CASSLSSGTGDEQYF.

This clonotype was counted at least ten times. The chain's CDR3 is CASSQENRGPSPLHF. The CDR3 region has the DNA TGTGCCAGCAGCCAAGAGAACAGGGGGCCTTCACCCCTCCACTTT. The chain joins TRBV4-2 to TRBJ1-6, with 9 positions matching TRBD1. The germline gives CDR1 LGHNA, CDR2 YNFKEQ. CDR3 length: 15 amino acids. V was pared by 0 bases and J by 9 bases, with 3 bases of the junction left unmatched.

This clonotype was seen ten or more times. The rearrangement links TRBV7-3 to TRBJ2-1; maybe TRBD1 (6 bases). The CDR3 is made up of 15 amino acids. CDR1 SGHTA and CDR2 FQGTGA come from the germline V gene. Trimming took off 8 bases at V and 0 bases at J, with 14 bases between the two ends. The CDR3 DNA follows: TGTGCCAGCGGTCTAGGGGGAAGCTCCTACAATGAGCAGTTCTTC. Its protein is CASGLGGSSYNEQFF.